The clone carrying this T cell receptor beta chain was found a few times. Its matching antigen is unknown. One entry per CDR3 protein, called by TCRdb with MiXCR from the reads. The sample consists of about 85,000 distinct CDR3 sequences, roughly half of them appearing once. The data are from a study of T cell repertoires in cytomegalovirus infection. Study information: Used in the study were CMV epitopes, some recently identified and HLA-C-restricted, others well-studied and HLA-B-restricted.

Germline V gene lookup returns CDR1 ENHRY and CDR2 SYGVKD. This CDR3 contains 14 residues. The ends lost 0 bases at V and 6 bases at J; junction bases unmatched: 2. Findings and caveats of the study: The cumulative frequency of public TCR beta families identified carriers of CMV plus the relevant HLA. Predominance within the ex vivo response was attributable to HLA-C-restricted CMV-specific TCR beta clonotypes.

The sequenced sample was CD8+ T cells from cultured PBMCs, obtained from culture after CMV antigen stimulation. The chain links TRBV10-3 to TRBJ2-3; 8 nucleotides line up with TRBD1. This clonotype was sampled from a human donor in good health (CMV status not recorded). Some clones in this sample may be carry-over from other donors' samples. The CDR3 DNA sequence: TGTGCCATCAGTGAGTCTGGACAGGGTGATACGCAGTATTTT. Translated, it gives CAISESGQGDTQYF.